One and the same sample provided the 26 T cell receptor beta chains below, sequenced in a study of response to subunit inactivated influenza vaccine. TCRdb re-analysed the RT-PCR reads in MiXCR, keeping a single row per CDR3 protein. The sample comprises 290,000 or so distinct CDR3 sequences, approximately 21% of which are singletons, and 10% to 13% rests with the top ten. The sample in question was PBMCs from blood, obtained approximately 20 months after vaccination. These TCRs come from a man aged 50 to 69 who received an inactivated influenza vaccine.

This clonotype was observed a handful of times. The CDR3 loop reads CASSLEGTDISPLHF. The CDR3 region has the DNA TGTGCCAGCAGCTTAGAAGGGACAGACATTTCACCCCTCCACTTT. The chain combines TRBV7-8 with TRBJ1-6; TRBD1 matches at 7 bases. Trimming cost V 1 base and J 9 bases; bases outside gene matches: 6. CDR3 length: 15 amino acids. The germline V gene encodes CDR1 SGHVS and CDR2 FQNEAQ.

The chain links TRBV6-5 to TRBJ2-1; D uncertain. V dropped 1 base and J dropped 6 bases, with 10 bases sitting between them. The CDR3 spans 14 residues. Germline V gene lookup returns CDR1 MNHEY and CDR2 SVGAGI. CDR3 bases: TGTGCCAGCAGTTACTTAACCTTTGGCAATGAGCAGTTCTTC. Protein product: CASSYLTFGNEQFF.

This clonotype was found a few times. This chain connects TRBV20-1 to TRBJ2-2, with 11 bases aligning to TRBD2. Germline CDR1 and CDR2: DFQATT and SNEGSKA (reference sequence). This CDR3 comprises 15 residues. V dropped 5 bases and J dropped 5; count of bases not matched to a gene: 7. The DNA for the CDR3 is TGCAGTGCTTCTACTAGCGGGAGTCCGACCGGGGAGCTGTTTTTT. It yields the protein CSASTSGSPTGELFF.

This clonotype was seen only a few times. The chain recombines TRBV7-6 with TRBJ1-4; the D is unclear. Trimming removed 2 bases at V and 3 bases at J, with 13 bases between. Germline V gene data show CDR1 as SGHVS and CDR2 as FNYEAQ. This CDR3 contains 16 residues. CDR3 in amino acids: CASSLFQTPSNEKLFF. The CDR3 DNA reads TGTGCCAGCAGCTTATTCCAGACGCCATCTAATGAAAAACTGTTTTTT.

V gene TRBV20-1 combines with J gene TRBJ2-1; TRBD2 matches at 8 bases. The CDR3 is made up of 14 amino acids. The germline V gene encodes CDR1 DFQATT and CDR2 SNEGSKA (reference sequence). J gave up 2 bases and V 5 bases, and 5 bases lay outside the gene matches. The CDR3 here is CSAVLAGPYNEQFF. The CDR3 region has the DNA TGCAGTGCTGTTCTAGCGGGCCCCTACAATGAGCAGTTCTTC.

The chain employs TRBV11-2 and TRBJ1-3, with D maybe TRBD1 (6 bases). Germline CDR1 SGHAT, CDR2 FQNNGV. The CDR3 covers 16 residues. Between the trimmed V and J ends, which lost 1 base and 4 bases, there was a span of 14 bases. The CDR3 sequence is CASSLVRAGAGNTIYF. As DNA, the CDR3 is TGTGCCAGCAGCTTAGTTCGGGCAGGGGCCGGAAACACCATATATTTT.

This clonotype was observed a handful of times. The chain's CDR3 is CASSKTGGEVYEQYF. DNA for the CDR3: TGTGCCAGCAGCAAGACAGGGGGCGAAGTATACGAGCAGTACTTC. The chain is built from TRBV5-6 and TRBJ2-7; TRBD1 matches 10 bases. CDR1 and CDR2 (germline): SGHDT, YYEEEE. The CDR3 contains 15 residues. The ends lost 4 bases at V and 4 bases at J; junction bases unmatched: 8.

J is TRBJ1-1 and V is TRBV27, with D possibly TRBD1 on 5 matching bases. V shed 2 bases and J shed 11 bases, with 12 bases lying between them. Germline assignment: CDR1 MNHEY and CDR2 SMNVEV (reference sequence). The CDR3 sequence is 12 residues long. The CDR3 DNA reads TGTGCCAGCAGTTTAAAGGGGTGGGAGGCTTTCTTT. Translation gives CASSLKGWEAFF.

This clonotype was counted between two and nine times. The chain combines TRBV20-1 with TRBJ1-6; D may be TRBD1 (6 bases). Trimming removed 0 bases at V and 8 bases at J, with 11 bases between. Germline assignment: CDR1 DFQATT and CDR2 SNEGSKA (reference sequence). The CDR3 is 14 residues long. CDR3 in amino acids: CSAREGATDSPLHF. The DNA of the CDR3 is TGCAGTGCTAGAGAGGGGGCAACGGATTCACCCCTCCACTTT.

This clonotype was picked up a small number of times. The rearrangement joins TRBV15 to TRBJ1-5, with a tentative D call TRBD1 (5 bases). The V gene lost 2 bases and the J gene lost 4 bases, with 9 bases spanning the gap. In germline, CDR1 is LNHNV, CDR2 YYDKDF (reference sequence). The CDR3 covers 14 residues. CDR3 residues: CATSRRGLNQPQHF. The CDR3 DNA reads TGTGCCACCAGCAGAAGGGGTCTTAATCAGCCCCAGCATTTT.

The V and J genes are TRBV7-9 and TRBJ1-1; tentatively, D is TRBD1 (5 bases). V was clipped by 2 bases and J by 1 base, with 8 bases between them. This CDR3 contains 14 residues. From germline, CDR1 is SEHNR and CDR2 FQNEAQ (reference sequence). The CDR3 DNA sequence: TGTGCCAGCAGCTTACCAGGGCCGAACACTGAAGCTTTCTTT. Its translation is CASSLPGPNTEAFF.

The chain has TRBV2 and TRBJ1-1; TRBD1 matches at 9 bases. CDR1 and CDR2 (germline): SNHLY, FYNNEI. This CDR3 has 16 residues. The junction had 14 bases not matched to a gene; V was cut back by 6 bases and J by 6 bases. Written as DNA, the CDR3 is TGTGCCAGCAGCGGGATGCCGGGACAGGGTTTACCTGAAGCTTTCTTT. It is translated as CASSGMPGQGLPEAFF. The complete variable domain, with remaining parts taken from reference TRBV2 and TRBJ1-1, reads EPEVTQTPSHQVTQMGQEVILRCVPISNHLYFYWYRQILGQKVEFLVSFYNNEISEKSEIFDDQFSVERPDGSNFTLKIRSTKLEDSAMYFCASSGMPGQGLPEAFFGQGTRLTVV.

J is TRBJ1-5 and V is TRBV5-1; no firm D call. The CDR3 loop spans 17 amino acids. Germline assignment: CDR1 SGHRS and CDR2 YFSETQ. Trimming pared 3 bases from V and 2 bases from J, leaving 18 bases between. CDR3 protein: CASSSPTPTPGNQPQHF. CDR3 coding DNA: TGCGCCAGCAGCTCCCCGACCCCGACCCCCGGCAATCAGCCCCAGCATTTT. Drawing the rest from reference TRBV5-1 and TRBJ1-5, the complete variable domain is KAGVTQTPRYLIKTRGQQVTLSCSPISGHRSVSWYQQTPGQGLQFLFEYFSETQRNKGNFPGRFSGRQFSNSRSEMNVSTLELGDSALYLCASSSPTPTPGNQPQHFGDGTRLSIL.

This rearrangement joins TRBV12-2 to TRBJ2-1. TRBV12-2 is a pseudogene locus. This CDR3 is 16 amino acids long. In DNA form, the CDR3 reads TGTGCAAGTCGAGAAGATCGACTAGGACCATACAATGAGCAGTTCTTC. It yields the protein CASREDRLGPYNEQFF.

This clonotype was recorded a few times. V gene TRBV7-2 combines with J gene TRBJ1-4; D is unresolved. Trimming shortened V by 3 bases and J by 4 bases, and 18 bases separated the two germline ends. The CDR3 sequence is 17 residues long. Germline-derived CDR1 and CDR2 are SGHTA and FQGNSA. The CDR3, as DNA: TGTGCCAGCAGCTTCGTGACGGGAGGGTCTATTAATGAAAAACTGTTTTTT. Its protein is CASSFVTGGSINEKLFF.

The CDR3 nucleotides are TGTGCCAGCAAACAGCCAGCTAGTTATAATTCACCCCTCCACTTT. Translating it yields CASKQPASYNSPLHF. The chain is built from TRBV6-2 or TRBV6-3 and TRBJ1-6; no reliable D call. Germline V gene data show CDR1 as MNHEY and CDR2 as SVGEGT. This CDR3 has 15 residues. V was pared by 7 bases and J by 4 bases, with 14 bases between.

The sample holds a few counts of this clonotype. The V call is TRBV12-3 or TRBV12-4, the J call TRBJ2-5; the D is unclear. Trimming cost V 3 bases and J 7 bases, with 6 bases left between them. The CDR3 has 11 amino acids. The CDR3 is CASSFLGTQYF. CDR3 bases: TGTGCCAGCAGTTTTCTTGGGACCCAGTACTTC.

This clonotype was detected only a few times. This chain joins TRBV4-1 and TRBJ1-2, with D maybe TRBD1 (5 bases). The CDR3 sequence is 14 residues long. CDR1 and CDR2 from the germline V gene are MGHRA and YSYEKL. Trimming cost V 6 bases and J 7 bases, with 18 bases left between them. The CDR3 reads CASRGGGGSLGYTF. The CDR3 bases are TGCGCCAGCAGGGGGGGGGGAGGATCCCTTGGCTACACCTTC.

The J gene is TRBJ1-1, the V gene TRBV5-1; TRBD1 agrees at 9 bases. This CDR3 region has 14 residues. CDR1 and CDR2 (germline): SGHRS, YFSETQ. Trimming removed 2 bases from V and 5 bases from J; junction bases left unmatched: 4. CDR3 protein: CASSLNRGRTEAFF. As DNA, the CDR3 is TGCGCCAGCAGCTTAAACAGGGGGCGAACTGAAGCTTTCTTT.

This clonotype appeared a few times. The rearrangement joins TRBV29-1 to TRBJ2-3; the match to TRBD2 covers 8 bases. Per germline, CDR1 SQVTM and CDR2 ANQGSEA. V trimming: 3 bases; J trimming: 4 bases; junction bases outside the gene matches: 6. The CDR3 runs 14 residues. The CDR3 is CSVESGGEADTQYF. For the CDR3, the DNA is TGCAGCGTTGAGAGCGGGGGTGAGGCAGATACGCAGTATTTT.

This clonotype has a handful of counts. The chain recombines TRBV4-3 with TRBJ2-3; 7 positions match TRBD1. Germline values: CDR1 LGHNA, CDR2 YSLEER. After removal of 3 bases from V and 6 bases from J, the junction contained 15 bases not matched to a gene. The CDR3 is made up of 17 amino acids. CDR3 DNA sequence: TGCGCCAGCAGCCAGGTCGAAACAGGGGAACAACTCGATACGCAGTATTTT. It translates to CASSQVETGEQLDTQYF.

The V and J genes are TRBV6-2 or TRBV6-3 and TRBJ1-1; D call uncertain. V lost 5 bases and J 8 bases, leaving 12 bases between the germline ends. The CDR3 spans 12 residues. Germline CDR1 reads MNHEY; CDR2 reads SVGEGT. The CDR3 sequence: CASSLFEREAFF. CDR3 bases: TGTGCCAGCAGTCTTTTTGAGAGGGAAGCTTTCTTT.

This clonotype was recorded many times. The chain uses TRBV5-1 and TRBJ2-2; 10 bases map to TRBD1. The CDR3 has 15 amino acids. CDR1 SGHRS and CDR2 YFSETQ come from the germline V gene. Trimming cost V 4 bases and J 6 bases; bases outside gene matches: 6. The CDR3 DNA reads TGCGCCAGCAGCCCCTGGGACAGGGGTCCCGGGGAGCTGTTTTTT. Encoded protein: CASSPWDRGPGELFF.

The V gene is TRBV5-1, the J gene TRBJ1-2; no definite D call. Germline V gene lookup returns CDR1 SGHRS and CDR2 YFSETQ. The CDR3 sequence is 13 residues long. V dropped 0 bases and J dropped 8 bases, with 11 bases sitting between them. DNA of the CDR3: TGCGCCAGCAGCTTGGGACTAATGGACGGCTACACCTTC. Its translation is CASSLGLMDGYTF.

This clonotype was picked up a small number of times. V usage is TRBV4-2 and J usage is TRBJ2-7; D not certain. The V gene lost 1 base and the J gene lost 7 bases, with 14 bases spanning the gap. Germline CDR1 and CDR2: LGHNA and YNFKEQ. This CDR3 region has 14 residues. DNA for the CDR3: TGTGCCAGCAGCCAAGCTCTCAGGCCAAGGGAGCAGTACTTC. Residues: CASSQALRPREQYF.

The V gene is TRBV2, the J gene TRBJ2-7; perhaps TRBD2 as D (6 bases). This CDR3 is 15 amino acids long. V lost 6 bases to trimming and J lost 0 bases, with 15 bases between them. Germline V gives CDR1 SNHLY, CDR2 FYNNEI. The CDR3 protein is CASRDYWESSYEQYF. CDR3 DNA sequence: TGTGCCAGCAGGGACTATTGGGAGAGCTCCTACGAGCAGTACTTC.